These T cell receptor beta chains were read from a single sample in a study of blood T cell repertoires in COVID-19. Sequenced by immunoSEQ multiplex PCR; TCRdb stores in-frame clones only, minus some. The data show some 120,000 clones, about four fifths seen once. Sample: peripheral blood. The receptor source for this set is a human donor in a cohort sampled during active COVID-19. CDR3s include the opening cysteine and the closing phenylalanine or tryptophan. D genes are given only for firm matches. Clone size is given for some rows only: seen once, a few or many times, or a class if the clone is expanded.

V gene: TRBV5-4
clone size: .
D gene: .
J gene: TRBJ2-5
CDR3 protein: CASSLAGKETQYF
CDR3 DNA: TGTGCCAGCAGCTTGGCGGGGAAAGAGACCCAGTACTTC

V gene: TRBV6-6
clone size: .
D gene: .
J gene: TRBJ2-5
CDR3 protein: CASSYAETQYF
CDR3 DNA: TGTGCCAGCAGTTACGCGGAGACCCAGTACTTC

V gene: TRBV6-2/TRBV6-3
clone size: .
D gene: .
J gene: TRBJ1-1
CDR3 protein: CASSGSSLNTEAFF
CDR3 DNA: TGTGCCAGCAGTGGGAGCAGTCTGAACACTGAAGCTTTCTTT

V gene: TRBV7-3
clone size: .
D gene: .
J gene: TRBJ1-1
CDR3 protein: CASSPQGGNTEAFF
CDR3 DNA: TGTGCCAGCAGCCCCCAAGGGGGGAACACTGAAGCTTTCTTT

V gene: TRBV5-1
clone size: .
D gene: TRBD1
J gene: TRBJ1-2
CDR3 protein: CASSLGQGANNYGYTF
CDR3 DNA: TGCGCCAGCAGCTTGGGGCAGGGGGCGAATAACTATGGCTACACCTTC

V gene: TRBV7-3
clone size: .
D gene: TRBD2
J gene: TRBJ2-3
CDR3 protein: CASSLSPPSGSLDTQYF
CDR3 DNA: TGTGCCAGCAGTTTAAGTCCCCCTAGCGGGAGCCTAGATACGCAGTATTTT

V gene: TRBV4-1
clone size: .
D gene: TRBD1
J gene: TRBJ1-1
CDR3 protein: CASSQGGQGLNTEAFF
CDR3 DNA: TGCGCCAGCAGCCAAGGAGGACAGGGCCTGAACACTGAAGCTTTCTTT

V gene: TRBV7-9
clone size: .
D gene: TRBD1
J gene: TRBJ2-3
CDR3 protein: CASSSGTGGSDTQYF
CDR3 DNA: TGTGCCAGCAGCTCCGGGACAGGGGGGTCAGATACGCAGTATTTT

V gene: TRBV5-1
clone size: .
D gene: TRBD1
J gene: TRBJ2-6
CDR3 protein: CASSLSTGSGANVLTF
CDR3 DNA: TGCGCCAGCAGCTTGTCGACAGGGTCCGGGGCCAACGTCCTGACTTTC

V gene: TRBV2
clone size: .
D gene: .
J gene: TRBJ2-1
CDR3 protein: CASSAILARSSYNEQFF
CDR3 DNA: TGTGCCAGCAGCGCTATACTAGCCCGGAGCTCCTACAATGAGCAGTTCTTC

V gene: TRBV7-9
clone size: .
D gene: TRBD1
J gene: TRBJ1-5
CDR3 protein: CASSLTRGDRGLGNQPQHF
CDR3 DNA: TGTGCCAGCAGCTTAACCCGGGGGGACAGGGGGCTAGGCAATCAGCCCCAGCATTTT

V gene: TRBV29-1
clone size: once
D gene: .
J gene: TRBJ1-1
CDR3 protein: CSVEIIFGTEAFF
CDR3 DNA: TGCAGCGTTGAAATCATTTTCGGCACTGAAGCTTTCTTT

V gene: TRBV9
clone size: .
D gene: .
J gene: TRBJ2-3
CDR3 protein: CASSVVWGGGDTQYF
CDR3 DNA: TGTGCCAGCAGCGTAGTTTGGGGGGGCGGAGATACGCAGTATTTT

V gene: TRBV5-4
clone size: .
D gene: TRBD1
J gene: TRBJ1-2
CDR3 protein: CASSLNLDRSYGYTF
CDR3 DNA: TGTGCCAGCAGCTTGAACCTGGACAGGAGCTATGGCTACACCTTC

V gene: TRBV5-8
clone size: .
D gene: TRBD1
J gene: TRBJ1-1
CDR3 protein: CASSAQGAEREAFF
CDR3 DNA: TGTGCCAGCAGCGCACAGGGGGCGGAACGTGAAGCTTTCTTT

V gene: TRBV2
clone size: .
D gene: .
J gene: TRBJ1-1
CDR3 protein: CASTKGGVVEAFF
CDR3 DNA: TGTGCCAGCACCAAGGGGGGGGTAGTTGAAGCTTTCTTT

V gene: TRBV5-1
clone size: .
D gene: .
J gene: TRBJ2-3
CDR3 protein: CASSSNTDTQYF
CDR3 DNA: TGCGCCAGCAGCTCCAACACAGATACGCAGTATTTT

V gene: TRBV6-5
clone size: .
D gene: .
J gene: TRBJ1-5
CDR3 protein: CASRRVRWGNQPQHF
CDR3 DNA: TGTGCCAGCAGGAGGGTCCGGTGGGGCAATCAGCCCCAGCATTTT

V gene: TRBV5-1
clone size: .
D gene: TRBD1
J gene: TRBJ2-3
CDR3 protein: CASSLEGARTDTQYF
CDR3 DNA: TGCGCCAGCAGCTTGGAGGGGGCGAGGACAGATACGCAGTATTTT

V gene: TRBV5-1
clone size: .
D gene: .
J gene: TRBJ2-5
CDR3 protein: CASRQDQETQYF
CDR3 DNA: TGCGCCAGCAGACAGGATCAAGAGACCCAGTACTTC

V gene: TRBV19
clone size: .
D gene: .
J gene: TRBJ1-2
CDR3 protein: CASSSGTPNYGYTF
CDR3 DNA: TGTGCCAGTAGCTCCGGGACACCTAACTATGGCTACACCTTC

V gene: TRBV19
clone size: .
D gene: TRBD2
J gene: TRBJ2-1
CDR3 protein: CASSIGFGGGSYNEQFF
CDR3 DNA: TGTGCCAGTAGTATAGGATTTGGGGGAGGGAGTTACAATGAGCAGTTCTTC

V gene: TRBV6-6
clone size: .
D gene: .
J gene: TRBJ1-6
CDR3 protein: CASSYTGGQSPLHF
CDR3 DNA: TGTGCCAGCAGTTACACCGGCGGGCAGTCGCCCCTCCACTTT

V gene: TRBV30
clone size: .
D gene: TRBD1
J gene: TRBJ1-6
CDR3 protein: CAWNGRQGNSPLHF
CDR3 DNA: TGTGCCTGGAACGGCCGACAGGGAAATTCACCCCTCCACTTT

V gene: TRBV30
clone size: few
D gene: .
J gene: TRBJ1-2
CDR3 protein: CALTYQFGYGYTF
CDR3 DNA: TGTGCCTTGACTTACCAGTTTGGCTATGGCTACACCTTC

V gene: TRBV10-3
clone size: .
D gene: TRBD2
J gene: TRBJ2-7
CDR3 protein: CATTETSGGNYEQYF
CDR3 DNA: TGTGCCACCACTGAAACTAGCGGGGGGAACTACGAGCAGTACTTC

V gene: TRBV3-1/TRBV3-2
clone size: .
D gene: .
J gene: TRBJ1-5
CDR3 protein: CASSLEAGQPQHF
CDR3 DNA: TGTGCCAGCAGCCTCGAGGCGGGTCAGCCCCAGCATTTT

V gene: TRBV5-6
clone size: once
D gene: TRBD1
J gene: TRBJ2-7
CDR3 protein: CASSLLTGGWYEQYF
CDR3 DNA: TGTGCCAGCAGCTTGCTGACAGGGGGGTGGTACGAGCAGTACTTC

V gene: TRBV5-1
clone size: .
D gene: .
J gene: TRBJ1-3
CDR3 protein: CASSPDPSRSSGNTIYF
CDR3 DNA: TGCGCCAGCAGCCCCGACCCTAGTCGTAGCTCTGGAAACACCATATATTTT